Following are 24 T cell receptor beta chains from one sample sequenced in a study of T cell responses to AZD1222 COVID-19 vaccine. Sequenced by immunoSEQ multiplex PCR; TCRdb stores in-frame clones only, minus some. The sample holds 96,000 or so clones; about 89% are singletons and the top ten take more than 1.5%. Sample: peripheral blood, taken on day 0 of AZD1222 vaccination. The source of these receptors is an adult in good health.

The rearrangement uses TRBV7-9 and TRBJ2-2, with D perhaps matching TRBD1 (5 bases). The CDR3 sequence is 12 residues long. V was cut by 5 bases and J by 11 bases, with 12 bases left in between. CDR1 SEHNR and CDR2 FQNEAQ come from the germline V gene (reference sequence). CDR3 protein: CASSLSQGELFF. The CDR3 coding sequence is TGTGCCAGCAGCCTTAGTCAGGGTGAGCTGTTTTTT.

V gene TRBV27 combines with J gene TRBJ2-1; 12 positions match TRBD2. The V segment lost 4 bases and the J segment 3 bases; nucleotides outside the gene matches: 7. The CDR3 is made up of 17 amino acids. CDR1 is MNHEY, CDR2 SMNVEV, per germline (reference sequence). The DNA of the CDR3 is TGTGCCAGCAGTTCCCGACTAGCGGGGGTTGGCTACAATGAGCAGTTCTTC. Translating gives CASSSRLAGVGYNEQFF.

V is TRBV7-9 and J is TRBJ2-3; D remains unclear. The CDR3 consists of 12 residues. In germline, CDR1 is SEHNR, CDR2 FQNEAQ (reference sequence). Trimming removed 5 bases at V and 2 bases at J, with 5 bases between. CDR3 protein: CASSRVTDTQYF. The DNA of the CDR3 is TGTGCCAGCAGCCGAGTCACAGATACGCAGTATTTT.

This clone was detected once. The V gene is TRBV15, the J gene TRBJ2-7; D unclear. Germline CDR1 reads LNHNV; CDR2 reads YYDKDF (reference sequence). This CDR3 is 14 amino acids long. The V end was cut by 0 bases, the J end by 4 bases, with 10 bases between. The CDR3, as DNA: TGTGCCACCAGCAGAGATAGGAAGGGTTACGAGCAGTACTTC. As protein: CATSRDRKGYEQYF.

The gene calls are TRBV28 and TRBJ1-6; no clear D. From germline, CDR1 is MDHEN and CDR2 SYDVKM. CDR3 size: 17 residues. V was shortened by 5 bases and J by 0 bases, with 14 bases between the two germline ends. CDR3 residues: CASSPGLKISYNSPLHF. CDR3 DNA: TGTGCCAGCAGTCCGGGTTTAAAAATCTCCTATAATTCACCCCTCCACTTT.

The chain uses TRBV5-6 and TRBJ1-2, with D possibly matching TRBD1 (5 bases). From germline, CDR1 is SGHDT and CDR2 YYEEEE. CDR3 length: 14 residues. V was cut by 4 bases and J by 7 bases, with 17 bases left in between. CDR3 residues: CASSQQGRRPGYTF. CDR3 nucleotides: TGTGCCAGCAGCCAGCAGGGACGCCGTCCTGGCTACACCTTC.

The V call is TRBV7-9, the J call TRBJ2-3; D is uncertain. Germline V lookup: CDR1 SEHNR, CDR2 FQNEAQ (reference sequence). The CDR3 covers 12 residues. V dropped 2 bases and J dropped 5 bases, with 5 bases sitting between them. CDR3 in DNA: TGTGCCAGCAGCTTATATAAAGATACGCAGTATTTT. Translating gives CASSLYKDTQYF.

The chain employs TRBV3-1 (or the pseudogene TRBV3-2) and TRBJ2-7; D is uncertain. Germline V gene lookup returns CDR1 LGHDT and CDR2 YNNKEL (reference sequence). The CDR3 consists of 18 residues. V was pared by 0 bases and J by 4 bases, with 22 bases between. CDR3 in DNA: TGTGCCAGCAGCCAAGAAGAGATTCGTACCCCGACAACATACGAGCAGTACTTC. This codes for CASSQEEIRTPTTYEQYF.

The CDR3 protein is CASSLVPSEEKLFF. The CDR3 nucleotides are TGCGCCAGCAGCTTGGTGCCCTCGGAAGAAAAACTGTTTTTT. This chain uses TRBV5-1 with TRBJ1-4; D not certain. The CDR3 runs to 14 residues. Germline assignment: CDR1 SGHRS and CDR2 YFSETQ. Trimming cost V 0 bases and J 8 bases, with 11 bases left between them.

The CDR3 protein is CASNRDGDYGYTF. The DNA for the CDR3 is TGTGCCAGCAACCGGGACGGAGACTATGGCTACACCTTC. V and J are TRBV2 and TRBJ1-2; TRBD1 is a possible D gene (5 bases). This CDR3 is built from 13 residues. Deletions cut 7 bases from V and 3 bases from J, with 12 bases between. CDR1 SNHLY and CDR2 FYNNEI come from the germline V gene.

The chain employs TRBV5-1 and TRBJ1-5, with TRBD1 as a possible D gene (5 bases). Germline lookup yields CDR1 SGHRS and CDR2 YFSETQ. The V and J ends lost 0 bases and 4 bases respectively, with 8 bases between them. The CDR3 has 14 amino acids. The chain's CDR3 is CASSLGEGNQPQHF. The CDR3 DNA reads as TGCGCCAGCAGCTTGGGTGAGGGGAATCAGCCCCAGCATTTT.

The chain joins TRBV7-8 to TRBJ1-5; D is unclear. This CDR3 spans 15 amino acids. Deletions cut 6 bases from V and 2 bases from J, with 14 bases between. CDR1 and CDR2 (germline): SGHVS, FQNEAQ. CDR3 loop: CASRRYEAGNQPQHF. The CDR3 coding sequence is TGTGCCAGCAGGCGGTACGAGGCAGGCAATCAGCCCCAGCATTTT.

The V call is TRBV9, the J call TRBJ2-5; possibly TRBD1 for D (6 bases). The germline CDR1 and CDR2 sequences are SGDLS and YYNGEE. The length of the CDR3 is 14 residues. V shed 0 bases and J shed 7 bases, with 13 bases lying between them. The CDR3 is CASSVDTGYGTQYF. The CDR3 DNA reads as TGTGCCAGCAGCGTAGATACAGGGTATGGGACCCAGTACTTC.

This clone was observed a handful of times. CDR3 loop: CASSLPDAGELFF. CDR3 sequence (DNA): TGTGCCAGCAGCTTGCCCGACGCCGGGGAGCTGTTTTTT. The chain employs TRBV5-6 and TRBJ2-2; the D is unclear. Trimming took off 1 base at V and 6 bases at J, with 7 bases between the two ends. The CDR3 sequence is 13 residues long. Germline CDR1 is SGHDT and CDR2 is YYEEEE.

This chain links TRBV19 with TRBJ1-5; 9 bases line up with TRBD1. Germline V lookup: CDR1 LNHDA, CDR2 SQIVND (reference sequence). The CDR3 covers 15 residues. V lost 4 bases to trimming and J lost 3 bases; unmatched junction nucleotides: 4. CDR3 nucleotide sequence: TGTGCCAGTAGTACCAGGACAGGGGTCAATCAGCCCCAGCATTTT. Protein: CASSTRTGVNQPQHF.

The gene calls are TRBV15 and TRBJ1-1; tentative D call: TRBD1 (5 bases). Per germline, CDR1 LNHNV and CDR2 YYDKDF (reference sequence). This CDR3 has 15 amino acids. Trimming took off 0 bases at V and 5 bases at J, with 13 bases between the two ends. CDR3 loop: CATSRDLGKGTEAFF. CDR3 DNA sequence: TGTGCCACCAGCAGAGATCTAGGCAAGGGGACTGAAGCTTTCTTT. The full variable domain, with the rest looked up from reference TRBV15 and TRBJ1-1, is DAMVIQNPRYQVTQFGKPVTLSCSQTLNHNVMYWYQQKSSQAPKLLFHYYDKDFNNEADTPDNFQSRRPNTSFCFLDIRSPGLGDTAMYLCATSRDLGKGTEAFFGQGTRLTVV.

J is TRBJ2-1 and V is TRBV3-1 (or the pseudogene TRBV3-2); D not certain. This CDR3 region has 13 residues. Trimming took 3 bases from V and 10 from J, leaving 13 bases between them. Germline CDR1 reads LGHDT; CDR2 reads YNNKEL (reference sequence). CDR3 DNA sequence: TGTGCCAGCAGCCATTTAAATAGCAGGGAGCAGTTCTTC. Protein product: CASSHLNSREQFF.

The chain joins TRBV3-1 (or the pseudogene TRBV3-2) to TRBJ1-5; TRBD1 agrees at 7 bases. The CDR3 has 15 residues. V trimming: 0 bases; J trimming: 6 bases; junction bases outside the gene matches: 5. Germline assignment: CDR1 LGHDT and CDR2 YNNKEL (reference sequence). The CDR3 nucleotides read TGTGCCAGCAGCCAAGAAGCAGGGGGGAGTCAGCCCCAGCATTTT. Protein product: CASSQEAGGSQPQHF.

CDR3 DNA: TGCGCCAGCAGCCAAGATCAGGGACAGGGGGTTTCACCCCTCCACTTT. Encoded protein: CASSQDQGQGVSPLHF. The J gene is TRBJ1-6, the V gene TRBV4-1; 11 bases agree with TRBD1. Germline V lookup: CDR1 MGHRA, CDR2 YSYEKL. V shed 0 bases and J 9 bases; nucleotides not matched to a gene: 4. The CDR3 is made up of 16 amino acids.

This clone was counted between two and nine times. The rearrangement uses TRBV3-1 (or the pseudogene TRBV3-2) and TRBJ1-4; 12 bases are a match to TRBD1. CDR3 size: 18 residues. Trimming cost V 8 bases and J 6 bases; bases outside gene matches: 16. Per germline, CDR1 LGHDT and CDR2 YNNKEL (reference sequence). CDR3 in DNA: TGTGCCAGCGCCTCCGGGACAGGGGGCGCGGGGTACCATGAAAAACTGTTTTTT. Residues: CASASGTGGAGYHEKLFF.

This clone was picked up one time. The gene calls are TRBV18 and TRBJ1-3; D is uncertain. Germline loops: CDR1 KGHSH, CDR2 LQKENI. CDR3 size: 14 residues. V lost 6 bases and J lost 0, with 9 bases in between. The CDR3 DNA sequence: TGTGCCAGCTCTCGTTACGACTCTGGAAACACCATATATTTT. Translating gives CASSRYDSGNTIYF.

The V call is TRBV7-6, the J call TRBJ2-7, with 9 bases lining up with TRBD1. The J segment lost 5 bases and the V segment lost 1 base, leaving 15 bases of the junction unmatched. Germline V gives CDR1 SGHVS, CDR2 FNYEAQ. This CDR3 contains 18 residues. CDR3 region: CASSLEGTGPNLRNEQYF. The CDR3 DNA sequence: TGTGCCAGCAGCTTAGAGGGGACAGGGCCCAACTTAAGAAACGAGCAGTACTTC.

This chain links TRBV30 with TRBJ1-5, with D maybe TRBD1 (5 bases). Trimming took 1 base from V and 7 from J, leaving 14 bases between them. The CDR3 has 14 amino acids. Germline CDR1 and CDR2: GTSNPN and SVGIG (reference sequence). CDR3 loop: CAWSGVREDQPQHF. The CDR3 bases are TGTGCCTGGAGTGGAGTCAGGGAGGACCAGCCCCAGCATTTT.

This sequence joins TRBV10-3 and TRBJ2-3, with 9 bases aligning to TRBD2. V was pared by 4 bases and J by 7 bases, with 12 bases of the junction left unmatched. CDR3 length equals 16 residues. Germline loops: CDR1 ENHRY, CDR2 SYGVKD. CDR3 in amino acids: CAISGGSGGFGHTQYF. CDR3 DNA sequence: TGTGCCATCAGTGGGGGTAGCGGGGGTTTCGGGCATACGCAGTATTTT.